The 32 T cell receptor beta chains reported below all come from one sample, sequenced in a study of PD-L1 blockade in urothelial cancer. Stated time point: pretreatment peripheral blood. Data came from immunoSEQ multiplex PCR; TCRdb stores just in-frame clones and leaves some out. This sample has tens of thousands of clones, with roughly 89% found just once. Here the sequenced sample was PBMCs, taken around atezolizumab (anti-PD-L1) treatment. The receptors come from a man aged 60 to 75 with urothelial cancer.

The chain has TRBV18 and TRBJ1-1; the match to TRBD1 covers 12 bases. CDR1 is KGHSH and CDR2 is LQKENI in the germline V gene. The CDR3 contains 16 residues. V was clipped by 4 bases and J by 4 bases; unmatched bases: 7. CDR3 sequence: CASSLQTGQGATEAFF. CDR3 in DNA: TGTGCCAGCTCACTTCAGACGGGACAGGGGGCCACTGAAGCTTTCTTT.

The V call is TRBV5-1, the J call TRBJ2-5, with 13 bases fitting TRBD2. V shed 4 bases and J 5 bases; nucleotides not matched to a gene: 8. Germline V gene sequence: CDR1 SGHRS, CDR2 YFSETQ. The CDR3 has 16 residues. The CDR3 reads CASSRTSGSIGETQYF. The CDR3 DNA reads TGCGCCAGCAGCAGGACTAGCGGGAGTATAGGGGAGACCCAGTACTTC.

The V call is TRBV4-2, the J call TRBJ2-2; weak D call: TRBD1 (6 bases). Germline CDR1 is LGHNA and CDR2 is YNFKEQ. V was pared by 1 base and J by 4 bases, with 16 bases between. CDR3 length: 17 amino acids. CDR3 amino acids: CASSQGLGGQSTGELFF. The DNA of the CDR3 is TGTGCCAGCAGCCAAGGTCTTGGAGGACAGAGCACCGGGGAGCTGTTTTTT.

V gene TRBV29-1 combines with J gene TRBJ2-1; 10 nucleotides agree with TRBD2. V lost 5 bases and J lost 5; bases outside the gene matches: 3. The CDR3 runs to 13 residues. Germline CDR1 reads SQVTM; CDR2 reads ANQGSEA. DNA of the CDR3: TGCAGCGTTACTAGCGGGATCCACAATGAGCAGTTCTTC. It translates to CSVTSGIHNEQFF.

This chain joins TRBV6-6 and TRBJ1-3; maybe TRBD1 (5 bases). CDR3 length: 15 residues. Trimming stripped 2 bases from V and 4 bases from J, with 12 bases between. Germline-derived CDR1 and CDR2 are MNHNY and SVGAGI (reference sequence). The CDR3 bases are TGTGCCAGCAGTTACCCCATGGGGCACGGAAACACCATATATTTT. Encoded protein: CASSYPMGHGNTIYF.

V usage is TRBV7-2 and J usage is TRBJ2-5; D perhaps matches TRBD1 (5 bases). This CDR3 comprises 14 residues. Germline CDR1 and CDR2: SGHTA and FQGNSA. V was cut by 1 base and J by 5 bases, with 11 bases left in between. CDR3 bases: TGTGCCAGCAGCTTAGGCGCAGGGTCGGAGACCCAGTACTTC. Translated, it gives CASSLGAGSETQYF.

The V call is TRBV2, the J call TRBJ1-1, with a tentative D call TRBD1 (5 bases). The CDR3 consists of 13 residues. Germline V gives CDR1 SNHLY, CDR2 FYNNEI. V was trimmed by 4 bases and J by 4 bases, leaving 10 bases between them. CDR3 residues: CASSGTGFTEAFF. CDR3 coding DNA: TGTGCCAGCAGTGGAACAGGATTCACTGAAGCTTTCTTT.

The V call is TRBV15, the J call TRBJ1-3; no clear D. The CDR3 spans 14 residues. From germline, CDR1 is LNHNV and CDR2 YYDKDF (reference sequence). V lost 1 base, J lost 4 bases, and 8 bases lay in between. CDR3 bases: TGTGCCACCAGCAGAGCGAGCCGGGGAAACACCATATATTTT. Translation gives CATSRASRGNTIYF.

The V gene is TRBV13, the J gene TRBJ2-7; D gene ambiguous. Trimming removed 3 bases at V and 5 bases at J, with 11 bases between. The CDR3 runs 13 residues. Germline V lookup: CDR1 PRHDT, CDR2 FYEKMQ (reference sequence). The CDR3 region is CASSFSNSDEQYF. The CDR3 coding sequence is TGTGCCAGCAGCTTCTCGAACAGTGACGAGCAGTACTTC.

This chain links TRBV7-9 with TRBJ2-3; TRBD2 agrees at 8 bases. Germline V CDR1 and CDR2: SEHNR, FQNEAQ (reference sequence). This CDR3 has 18 amino acids. With V trimmed by 5 bases and J by 4 bases, 17 bases remained unmatched. CDR3 DNA: TGTGCCAGCAGCGAATTCCCAGGCGGGAGGTCGAGTGCAGATACGCAGTATTTT. Protein sequence: CASSEFPGGRSSADTQYF.

The chain joins TRBV28 to TRBJ2-5, with a possible D match to TRBD2 (6 bases). This CDR3 has 15 amino acids. CDR1 and CDR2 (germline): MDHEN, SYDVKM. V was shortened by 6 bases and J by 1 base, with 15 bases between the two germline ends. CDR3 region: CASRVPGLLQETQYF. The CDR3 DNA follows: TGTGCCAGCAGAGTGCCGGGACTCCTCCAAGAGACCCAGTACTTC. Full variable domain (rest looked up from reference TRBV28 and TRBJ2-5): DVKVTQSSRYLVKRTGEKVFLECVQDMDHENMFWYRQDPGLGLRLIYFSYDVKMKEKGDIPEGYSVSREKKERFSLILESASTNQTSMYLCASRVPGLLQETQYFGPGTRLLVL.

The chain links TRBV5-4 to TRBJ2-5; D remains unclear. Germline V gene sequence: CDR1 SGHNT, CDR2 YYREEE (reference sequence). The CDR3 has 13 residues. The V and J ends lost 4 bases and 3 bases respectively, with 10 bases between them. CDR3 DNA: TGTGCCAGCAGCCTACGCGTGGAAGAGACCCAGTACTTC. As protein: CASSLRVEETQYF.

This chain connects TRBV10-3 to TRBJ1-2; D might be TRBD1 (6 bases). CDR1 and CDR2 (germline): ENHRY, SYGVKD. The V end lost 2 bases, the J end lost 2 bases, and 9 bases lay between the germline ends. CDR3 length: 14 residues. The CDR3 nucleotides read TGTGCCATCAGTGAGGTCCAGGGGAACTATGGCTACACCTTC. Protein sequence: CAISEVQGNYGYTF.

The chain links TRBV7-9 to TRBJ2-5; 8 nucleotides line up with TRBD1. Germline V gene data show CDR1 as SEHNR and CDR2 as FQNEAQ (reference sequence). V was pared by 4 bases and J by 2 bases, with 6 bases of the junction left unmatched. The CDR3 runs 15 residues. This chain's CDR3 is CASSYGQGLQETQYF. DNA of the CDR3: TGTGCCAGCAGCTACGGACAGGGTCTTCAAGAGACCCAGTACTTC.

The J gene is TRBJ2-2, the V gene TRBV11-2; no clear D. V shed 3 bases and J shed 2 bases, with 13 bases lying between them. This CDR3 contains 16 residues. Germline CDR1 reads SGHAT; CDR2 reads FQNNGV. In nucleotides, the CDR3 is TGTGCCAGCAGCTTGACTGACCTACTCAACACCGGGGAGCTGTTTTTT. It specifies CASSLTDLLNTGELFF.

The chain has TRBV25-1 and TRBJ2-1, with TRBD1 identical over 11 bases. With 6 bases clipped from V and 8 bases from J, the junction kept 6 bases outside the gene matches. The germline CDR1 and CDR2 sequences are MGHDK and SYGVNS. The CDR3 is made up of 14 amino acids. The CDR3 DNA follows: TGTGCCAGCAGCTGGACAGGGGGCAGGGATGAGCAGTTCTTC. Amino acid sequence: CASSWTGGRDEQFF.

The V and J genes are TRBV6-5 and TRBJ2-5; weak D call: TRBD1 (6 bases). Trimming pared 7 bases from V and 2 bases from J, leaving 11 bases between. Germline CDR1 is MNHEY and CDR2 is SVGAGI. This CDR3 spans 13 amino acids. This chain's CDR3 is CASNRDRQETQYF. The CDR3 DNA is TGTGCCAGCAACAGGGACCGGCAAGAGACCCAGTACTTC.

V and J are TRBV5-1 and TRBJ2-5, with a tentative D call TRBD2 (6 bases). V lost 1 base, J lost 2 bases, and 18 bases lay in between. Per germline, CDR1 SGHRS and CDR2 YFSETQ. The CDR3 extends over 17 amino acids. The CDR3, as DNA: TGCGCCAGCAGCTTGTTCCGGGCGGGAAAGGGTCAAGAGACCCAGTACTTC. It is translated as CASSLFRAGKGQETQYF.

This sequence joins TRBV6-1 and TRBJ1-2; 7 bases are a match to TRBD1. V lost 1 base to trimming and J lost 8 bases; unmatched junction nucleotides: 4. The CDR3 length is 13 residues. Per germline, CDR1 MNHNS and CDR2 SASEGT. DNA for the CDR3: TGTGCCAGCAGTGAAGGACAGGGCTGGGGCTACACCTTC. Translated: CASSEGQGWGYTF.

The CDR3: CATSSQGRTEAFF. DNA for the CDR3: TGTGCCACCAGCTCGCAGGGAAGGACTGAAGCTTTCTTT. This rearrangement joins TRBV15 to TRBJ1-1; maybe TRBD1 (5 bases). Trimming took 5 bases from V and 5 from J, leaving 12 bases between them. The V gene's germline CDR1 is LNHNV and CDR2 YYDKDF (reference sequence). The CDR3 runs 13 residues.

For this clone: Other DNA sequences in this specimen translate into the identical CDR3. The rearrangement uses TRBV2 and TRBJ2-5; weak D call: TRBD2 (6 bases). Germline V lookup: CDR1 SNHLY, CDR2 FYNNEI. The CDR3 runs 13 residues. V lost 6 bases and J 4 bases, leaving 12 bases between the germline ends. The CDR3 sequence: CASSAGLGETQYF. Here the CDR3 DNA reads TGTGCCAGCAGCGCGGGGTTGGGAGAGACCCAGTACTTC.

This rearrangement joins TRBV4-2 to TRBJ2-3, with 10 bases lining up with TRBD2. The CDR3 runs to 17 residues. Germline CDR1 and CDR2: LGHNA and YNFKEQ. The ends lost 2 bases at V and 1 base at J; junction bases unmatched: 6. This CDR3 is CASSQRQREGRTDTQYF. The CDR3 nucleotides are TGTGCCAGCAGCCAACGCCAGCGGGAGGGCCGCACAGATACGCAGTATTTT.

The chain carries TRBV7-9 and TRBJ1-5; D not certain. This CDR3 contains 15 residues. V was trimmed by 0 bases and J by 2 bases, leaving 8 bases between them. Germline lookup yields CDR1 SEHNR and CDR2 FQNEAQ (reference sequence). CDR3 loop: CASSLAGEGNQPQHF. CDR3 bases: TGTGCCAGCAGCTTAGCCGGGGAGGGCAATCAGCCCCAGCATTTT. Complete variable domain (other parts from reference TRBV7-9 and TRBJ1-5): DTGVSQNPRHKITKRGQNVTFRCDPISEHNRLYWYRQTLGQGPEFLTYFQNEAQLEKSRLLSDRFSAERPKGSFSTLEIQRTEQGDSAMYLCASSLAGEGNQPQHFGDGTRLSIL.

The chain employs TRBV11-2 and TRBJ2-4; 8 bases agree with TRBD1. The CDR3 has 15 amino acids. The V segment lost 5 bases and the J segment 1 base; nucleotides outside the gene matches: 4. Per the germline V gene, CDR1 is SGHAT and CDR2 is FQNNGV. DNA for the CDR3: TGTGCCAGCAGCACCCACAGGGGGGCCAAAAACATTCAGTACTTC. This sequence encodes CASSTHRGAKNIQYF. Based on the CDR3 plus reference TRBV11-2 and TRBJ2-4, the full variable domain is EAGVAQSPRYKIIEKRQSVAFWCNPISGHATLYWYQQILGQGPKLLIQFQNNGVVDDSQLPKDRFSAERLKGVDSTLKIQPAKLEDSAVYLCASSTHRGAKNIQYFGAGTRLSVL.

This chain links TRBV5-8 with TRBJ2-7; D is possibly TRBD2 (6 bases). Trimming removed 0 bases from V and 0 bases from J, with 10 bases in between. Germline loops: CDR1 SGHTS, CDR2 YDEGEE. This CDR3 contains 15 residues. The CDR3 loop is CASSLGVAASYEQYF. The CDR3 DNA reads TGTGCCAGCAGCTTGGGGGTAGCGGCCTCCTACGAGCAGTACTTC.

This clone was seen only once. The chain recombines TRBV7-9 with TRBJ2-4, with 7 bases matching TRBD2. The germline V gene has CDR1 SEHNR and CDR2 FQNEAQ (reference sequence). V gave up 5 bases and J gave up 6 bases; unmatched junction bases: 10. This CDR3 has 15 amino acids. The CDR3, as DNA: TGTGCCAGCAGCCGGAACCTAGCGGAAATAAACATTCAGTACTTC. It yields the protein CASSRNLAEINIQYF. Variable domain in full (rest from reference TRBV7-9 and TRBJ2-4): DTGVSQNPRHKITKRGQNVTFRCDPISEHNRLYWYRQTLGQGPEFLTYFQNEAQLEKSRLLSDRFSAERPKGSFSTLEIQRTEQGDSAMYLCASSRNLAEINIQYFGAGTRLSVL.

This chain joins TRBV5-1 and TRBJ2-3, with 7 bases aligning to TRBD2. Germline assignment: CDR1 SGHRS and CDR2 YFSETQ. Trimming cost V 1 base and J 1 base; bases outside gene matches: 3. This CDR3 comprises 15 residues. CDR3 in DNA: TGCGCCAGCAGCTTGTCGCTAGCGGGCACAGATACGCAGTATTTT. Translation: CASSLSLAGTDTQYF.

V is TRBV4-2 and J is TRBJ1-3; D is uncertain. V gave up 2 bases and J gave up 1 base, with 9 bases separating them. The CDR3 spans 15 residues. Germline-derived CDR1 and CDR2 are LGHNA and YNFKEQ. Here the CDR3 reads CASSQLLLSGNTIYF. CDR3 bases: TGTGCCAGCAGCCAACTACTCTTATCTGGAAACACCATATATTTT.

The chain couples TRBV27 to TRBJ2-7; D remains unclear. Trimming shortened V by 2 bases and J by 4 bases, and 12 bases separated the two germline ends. This CDR3 spans 14 amino acids. Germline V gene data show CDR1 as MNHEY and CDR2 as SMNVEV (reference sequence). The DNA for the CDR3 is TGTGCCAGCAGTTTAGGAGTCTTCTCATACGAGCAGTACTTC. It yields the protein CASSLGVFSYEQYF.

The gene calls are TRBV4-2 and TRBJ2-1; TRBD1 might be the D (5 bases). CDR1 is LGHNA, CDR2 YNFKEQ, per germline. The CDR3 contains 18 residues. V dropped 0 bases and J dropped 8 bases, with 23 bases sitting between them. The CDR3 region is CASSQEGADPSGWDEQFF. CDR3 nucleotide sequence: TGTGCCAGCAGCCAAGAAGGGGCTGATCCTAGTGGATGGGATGAGCAGTTCTTC.

The rearrangement links TRBV30 to TRBJ2-1; 9 nucleotides match TRBD1. The CDR3 has 14 residues. V was clipped by 0 bases and J by 6 bases; unmatched bases: 3. The germline V gene encodes CDR1 GTSNPN and CDR2 SVGIG (reference sequence). Written as DNA, the CDR3 is TGTGCCTGGAGTGTCATACAGGGGGCCAATGAGCAGTTCTTC. Translation: CAWSVIQGANEQFF.

This clone was counted a single time. The CDR3 coding sequence is TGTGCCATCAGCGGGCCGGGGGAGCAGTACTTC. Translating it yields CAISGPGEQYF. This chain connects TRBV10-3 to TRBJ2-7; D perhaps matches TRBD2 (5 bases). This CDR3 has 11 amino acids. Germline assignment: CDR1 ENHRY and CDR2 SYGVKD. With 6 bases removed from V and 7 bases from J, the gap between germline ends came to 10 bases.